This T cell receptor (beta chain) was obtained from a study of beta chain features in type 1 diabetes. The overall study: Age, gender, cell numbers and subset yield matched between patients and controls. Study outcomes and limitations: The cDNA sequencing approach could over-represent high-TCR-expressing cells. Insertions were fewer and deletions more numerous at VDJ junctions in type 1 diabetes patients. It was among patients, rather than healthy donors, that naive, central memory and Treg TCRB repertoires appeared more similar.

Only a few counts were recorded for this clone. What it recognizes is unknown. Every isolated RNA sample was fully reverse transcribed, so sequencing captured expressed TCRB transcripts. Sequencing was performed with immunoSEQ multiplex PCR; in TCRdb, only in-frame clones are kept and a portion is missing. The sample shows some 150,000 clones, roughly a tenth of them seen only once. The CDR3 totals 15 residues. The V end was cut by 1 base, the J end by 4 bases, with 14 bases between. Germline V gene lookup returns CDR1 SGHAT and CDR2 FQNNGV. Specimen: central memory CD4+ T cells from blood. V is TRBV11-2 and J is TRBJ2-7, with D perhaps matching TRBD1 (5 bases). This TCR was recovered from a man between 18 and 29 years old in good health. This chain's CDR3 is CASSLAAGKNYEQYF. CDR3 in DNA: TGTGCCAGCAGCTTAGCGGCAGGGAAAAATTACGAGCAGTACTTC.